This is a list of T cell receptor beta chains from one sample in a study of cytomegalovirus exposure and HLA in healthy donors. The method was immunoSEQ multiplex PCR; TCRdb's version includes in-frame clones alone and lacks a portion of them. The table has roughly 190,000 clones, 86% seen once. The sample comprised PBMCs. The source of these receptors is a woman between 18 and 30 years old in good health and CMV-seronegative. The CDR3 runs from the conserved cysteine through the conserved F or W. Fields, in order: D gene, J gene, clone size, V gene, CDR3 protein, CDR3 DNA. A D gene is named only where the DNA matches it firmly. For some rows the clone size is stated as once, few or many, or as a class when expanded; others skip it.

>TRBD2|TRBJ2-3|NA|TRBV4-2
CASSHGPSGADTDTQYF
TGTGCCAGCAGCCACGGACCTAGCGGGGCCGACACAGATACGCAGTATTTT
>NA|TRBJ1-1|few|TRBV5-1
CASRATGNTEAFF
TGCGCCAGCAGAGCGACAGGGAACACTGAAGCTTTCTTT
>NA|TRBJ1-1|NA|TRBV6-5
CASSPLTATEAFF
TGTGCCAGCAGCCCTCTGACAGCGACTGAAGCTTTCTTT
>NA|TRBJ2-7|few|TRBV30
CAWRSRSQDEQYF
TGTGCCTGGAGATCCAGGTCACAGGACGAGCAGTACTTC
>TRBD1|TRBJ2-7|NA|TRBV29-1
CSVEGERDRTYEQYF
TGCAGCGTCGAGGGAGAAAGGGACAGAACCTACGAGCAGTACTTC
>TRBD1|TRBJ1-5|NA|TRBV6-1
CASSEGQGNQPQHF
TGTGCCAGCAGTGAAGGACAGGGGAATCAGCCCCAGCATTTT
>TRBD1|TRBJ2-7|many|TRBV7-3
CASSLNGIRTGRYEQYF
TGTGCCAGCAGCTTAAACGGGATCCGGACAGGGAGGTACGAGCAGTACTTC
>TRBD1|TRBJ1-1|NA|TRBV7-8
CASSSGTANTEAFF
TGTGCCAGCAGCTCCGGGACAGCGAACACTGAAGCTTTCTTT
>NA|TRBJ1-1|once|TRBV27
CASSLTLGGVDTEAFF
TGTGCCAGCAGTTTGACCCTCGGGGGAGTAGACACTGAAGCTTTCTTT
>TRBD2|TRBJ2-7|NA|TRBV4-1
CASSQENLVVSGGGKNEQYF
TGCGCCAGCAGCCAAGAAAACTTGGTAGTGAGCGGGGGGGGTAAGAACGAGCAGTACTTC
>NA|TRBJ2-3|NA|TRBV5-1
CASTQPGSGTNTQYF
TGCGCCAGCACCCAACCTGGGAGTGGAACCAATACGCAGTATTTT
>TRBD2|TRBJ2-7|once|TRBV4-1
CASSRGLAGGTTYEQYF
TGCGCCAGCAGCCGAGGGTTAGCGGGAGGGACAACCTACGAGCAGTACTTC
>NA|TRBJ2-7|NA|TRBV7-2
CASKIRVGGLYEQYF
TGTGCCTCAAAGATACGAGTCGGGGGGCTGTACGAGCAGTACTTC
>NA|TRBJ2-2|NA|TRBV18
CASSLYSTLTGGELFF
TGTGCCAGCTCACTATACAGTACTCTGACAGGCGGGGAGCTGTTTTTT
>TRBD1|TRBJ1-1|NA|TRBV19
CASSLDRANTEAFF
TGTGCCAGTAGTCTAGACAGGGCTAACACTGAAGCTTTCTTT
>NA|TRBJ2-1|NA|TRBV6-5
CASSQNTNEQFF
TGTGCCAGCAGCCAAAACACGAATGAGCAGTTCTTC
>NA|TRBJ2-1|NA|TRBV11-2
CATSTENSYNEQFF
TGTGCCACCTCAACCGAAAACAGTTACAATGAGCAGTTCTTC
>NA|TRBJ1-5|NA|TRBV10-3
CAISEAPGVYQPQHF
TGTGCCATCAGTGAGGCCCCAGGGGTATATCAGCCCCAGCATTTT
>TRBD1|TRBJ2-7|NA|TRBV27
CASSVNGQGAYEQYF
TGTGCCAGCAGCGTCAATGGACAGGGGGCCTACGAGCAGTACTTC
>NA|TRBJ2-1|once|TRBV7-7
CASSLGASPYNEQFF
TGTGCCAGCAGCTTAGGTGCTAGCCCCTACAATGAGCAGTTCTTC
>NA|TRBJ1-3|NA|TRBV9
CASSVVQGGSGNTIYF
TGTGCCAGCAGCGTAGTTCAGGGAGGCTCCGGAAACACCATATATTTT
>NA|TRBJ2-1|NA|TRBV11-2
CASSLATDEQFF
TGTGCCAGCAGCTTAGCTACGGATGAGCAGTTCTTC
>NA|TRBJ1-5|few|TRBV27
CASRDSNQPQHF
TGTGCCAGCAGGGACTCGAATCAGCCCCAGCATTTT
>TRBD1|TRBJ1-2|NA|TRBV6-6
CASSYSDRGVYGYTF
TGTGCCAGCAGTTACTCGGACAGGGGGGTCTATGGCTACACCTTC
>NA|TRBJ1-3|NA|TRBV29-1
CSATGTGNTIYF
TGCAGCGCTACAGGGACTGGAAACACCATATATTTT
>NA|TRBJ1-1|NA|TRBV6-6
CASSFDSVMNTEAFF
TGTGCCAGCAGCTTCGACAGTGTAATGAACACTGAAGCTTTCTTT
>TRBD1|TRBJ2-1|once|TRBV4-1
CASSSLTGEQFF
TGCGCCAGCAGCAGCCTGACAGGGGAGCAGTTCTTC
>TRBD1|TRBJ1-5|NA|TRBV10-3
CATSGTGHSNQPQHF
TGTGCCACCAGTGGGACAGGGCATAGCAATCAGCCCCAGCATTTT